Below, 15 T cell receptor beta chains from the same sample are listed, as sequenced in a study of T cell responses to AZD1222 COVID-19 vaccine. Libraries were prepared by immunoSEQ multiplex PCR; TCRdb keeps only in-frame clonotypes and omits some of them. The sample holds roughly 84,000 clones, approximately 83% seen once. Source: peripheral blood, taken 28 days after the second AZD1222 dose. The receptor source for this set is an adult who received the AZD1222 COVID-19 vaccine.

This chain joins TRBV5-6 and TRBJ2-5; a possible D gene is TRBD1 (6 bases). The CDR3 sequence is 12 residues long. V lost 0 bases to trimming and J lost 14 bases, with 14 bases between them. In germline, CDR1 is SGHDT, CDR2 YYEEEE. CDR3 in DNA: TGTGCCAGCAGCTTGGTTCTTGGACAGACTTACTTC. Translating it yields CASSLVLGQTYF.

The gene calls are TRBV19 and TRBJ1-5; unclear D gene. The CDR3 length is 18 residues. Germline V gives CDR1 LNHDA, CDR2 SQIVND (reference sequence). With 5 bases removed from V and 1 base from J, the gap between germline ends came to 21 bases. The CDR3 here is CASSFFLVLGRSNQPQHF. In DNA form, the CDR3 reads TGTGCCAGTAGTTTTTTCCTGGTTCTGGGCCGCAGCAATCAGCCCCAGCATTTT.

This rearrangement joins TRBV11-2 to TRBJ1-5; TRBD1 matches 8 bases. The CDR3 has 14 amino acids. Germline V gives CDR1 SGHAT, CDR2 FQNNGV. Germline trimming cut 3 bases from V and 7 bases from J; bases unmatched to any gene: 5. CDR3 sequence: CASSLTGDGQPQHF. CDR3 sequence (DNA): TGTGCCAGCAGCTTGACAGGGGACGGACAGCCCCAGCATTTT. Complete variable domain (other parts from reference TRBV11-2 and TRBJ1-5): EAGVAQSPRYKIIEKRQSVAFWCNPISGHATLYWYQQILGQGPKLLIQFQNNGVVDDSQLPKDRFSAERLKGVDSTLKIQPAKLEDSAVYLCASSLTGDGQPQHFGDGTRLSIL.

The rearrangement uses TRBV9 and TRBJ2-3; D is ambiguous. Germline V CDR1 and CDR2: SGDLS, YYNGEE. The CDR3 loop spans 15 amino acids. V gave up 4 bases and J gave up 2 bases, with 14 bases separating them. CDR3 in amino acids: CASSPASSPTDTQYF. CDR3 nucleotide sequence: TGTGCCAGCAGCCCGGCCAGTTCACCCACAGATACGCAGTATTTT.

The chain combines TRBV18 with TRBJ2-5; unclear D gene. V shed 3 bases and J shed 2 bases, with 7 bases lying between them. CDR3 length equals 13 residues. CDR1 and CDR2 (germline): KGHSH, LQKENI. The CDR3 DNA reads TGTGCCAGCTCACCTTCGATGCAAGAGACCCAGTACTTC. Translation: CASSPSMQETQYF.

J is TRBJ2-2 and V is TRBV19, with a possible D match to TRBD2 (6 bases). The germline CDR1 and CDR2 sequences are LNHDA and SQIVND (reference sequence). CDR3 size: 14 residues. V was cut by 5 bases and J by 5 bases, with 12 bases left in between. CDR3: CASSVRRGTGELFF. CDR3 in DNA: TGTGCCAGTAGTGTCAGGAGGGGTACCGGGGAGCTGTTTTTT.

V is TRBV10-3 and J is TRBJ1-6; a weak D match, TRBD1 (5 bases). Germline loops: CDR1 ENHRY, CDR2 SYGVKD. Trimming pared 3 bases from V and 5 bases from J, leaving 20 bases between. The CDR3 has 18 amino acids. CDR3 sequence reads: CAISDPRGGAVDNSPLHF. The CDR3, as DNA: TGTGCCATCAGTGACCCTCGGGGGGGAGCGGTTGATAATTCACCCCTCCACTTT.

The J gene is TRBJ2-7, the V gene TRBV27, with D tentatively TRBD2 (5 bases). The length of the CDR3 is 14 residues. V gave up 3 bases and J gave up 6 bases, with 15 bases separating them. Germline loops: CDR1 MNHEY, CDR2 SMNVEV (reference sequence). The CDR3 bases are TGTGCCAGCAGTTTTGATCCCACGAGGGCCGAGCAGTACTTC. Translation: CASSFDPTRAEQYF.

The V call is TRBV18, the J call TRBJ1-4; TRBD1 matches at 7 bases. The CDR3 spans 15 residues. Trimming took 0 bases from V and 8 from J; bases not matched to a gene: 6. CDR1 and CDR2 from the germline V gene are KGHSH and LQKENI. CDR3 DNA sequence: TGTGCCAGCTCACCACCGGGGACAGTAAAGGAAAAACTGTTTTTT. It codes for CASSPPGTVKEKLFF.

This clone was detected only a few times. The V call is TRBV7-2, the J call TRBJ1-4; D is possibly TRBD1 (5 bases). V was pared by 5 bases and J by 6 bases, with 16 bases between. This CDR3 region has 15 residues. Germline CDR1 and CDR2: SGHTA and FQGNSA. CDR3 in amino acids: CASSPLGPWDEKLFF. The CDR3 DNA reads as TGTGCCAGCAGCCCTCTGGGGCCTTGGGATGAAAAACTGTTTTTT.

The chain uses TRBV28 and TRBJ1-1, with 8 bases that match TRBD1. J lost 4 bases, V lost 5 bases, and 6 bases had no gene match. This CDR3 spans 14 amino acids. The V gene's germline CDR1 is MDHEN and CDR2 SYDVKM. The CDR3 sequence is CASSIGQGSTEAFF. CDR3 in DNA: TGTGCCAGCAGTATAGGACAGGGATCCACTGAAGCTTTCTTT.

The chain has TRBV6-5 and TRBJ1-2; TRBD1 is a possible D gene (5 bases). This CDR3 is built from 14 residues. Germline assignment: CDR1 MNHEY and CDR2 SVGAGI. With 6 bases removed from V and 4 bases from J, the gap between germline ends came to 15 bases. This chain's CDR3 is CASSRGREAYGYTF. The CDR3 DNA reads as TGTGCCAGCAGCCGTGGCAGGGAGGCCTATGGCTACACCTTC.

This chain links TRBV7-2 with TRBJ1-4; D is unresolved. The V and J ends lost 0 bases and 5 bases respectively, with 13 bases between them. The CDR3 covers 16 residues. Germline V gives CDR1 SGHTA, CDR2 FQGNSA. The CDR3 region has the DNA TGTGCCAGCAGCTTAGCTCTGGGGAGAACGAATGAAAAACTGTTTTTT. Protein sequence: CASSLALGRTNEKLFF. The complete variable domain, with remaining parts taken from reference TRBV7-2 and TRBJ1-4, reads GAGVSQSPSNKVTEKGKDVELRCDPISGHTALYWYRQSLGQGLEFLIYFQGNSAPDKSGLPSDRFSAERTGGSVSTLTIQRTQQEDSAVYLCASSLALGRTNEKLFFGSGTQLSVL.

The chain employs TRBV9 and TRBJ2-1, with 8 bases matching TRBD2. Looked up from germline, CDR1 is SGDLS and CDR2 is YYNGEE. V dropped 3 bases and J dropped 3; count of bases not matched to a gene: 5. The CDR3 loop spans 15 amino acids. The CDR3, as DNA: TGTGCCAGCAGCGAAGGAGCGGGAGACTACAATGAGCAGTTCTTC. It yields the protein CASSEGAGDYNEQFF.

The chain has TRBV23-1 and TRBJ2-7; TRBD1 agrees at 9 bases. TRBV23-1 is an open reading frame whose function is uncertain. The CDR3 has 16 residues. The trim removed 1 base at V and 3 bases at J, leaving 7 bases unmatched. The DNA for the CDR3 is TGCGCCAGCAGTCAATTGGGGACAGGGAAACTCTACGAGCAGTACTTC. Translated: CASSQLGTGKLYEQYF.